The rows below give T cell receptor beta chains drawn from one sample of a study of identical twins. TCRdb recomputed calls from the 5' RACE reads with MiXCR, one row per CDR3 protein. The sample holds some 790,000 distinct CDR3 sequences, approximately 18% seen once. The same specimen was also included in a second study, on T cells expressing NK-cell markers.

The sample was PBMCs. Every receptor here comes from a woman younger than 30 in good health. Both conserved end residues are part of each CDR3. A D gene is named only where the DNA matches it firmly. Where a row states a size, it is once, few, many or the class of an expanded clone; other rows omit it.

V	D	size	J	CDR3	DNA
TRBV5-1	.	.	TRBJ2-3	CASAWEAADTQYF	TGCGCCAGCGCCTGGGAGGCAGCAGATACGCAGTATTTT
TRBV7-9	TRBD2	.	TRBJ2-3	CASSVRLAGETDTQYF	TGTGCCAGCAGCGTCCGACTAGCGGGGGAGACAGATACGCAGTATTTT
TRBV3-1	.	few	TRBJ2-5	CASSLRPEGVETQYF	TGTGCCAGCAGCCTCCGTCCCGAGGGGGTCGAGACCCAGTACTTC
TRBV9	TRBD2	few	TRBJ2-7	CASSARSGRPMWEQYF	TGTGCCAGCAGCGCACGTAGCGGGCGCCCCATGTGGGAGCAGTACTTC
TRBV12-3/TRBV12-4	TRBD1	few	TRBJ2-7	CASSLRGYATGVHEQYF	TGTGCCAGCAGTTTAAGGGGTTATGCTACAGGGGTCCACGAGCAGTACTTC
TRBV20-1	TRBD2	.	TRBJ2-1	CSARDRVSGGNEQFF	TGCAGTGCTAGAGATCGGGTTAGCGGGGGAAATGAGCAGTTCTTC
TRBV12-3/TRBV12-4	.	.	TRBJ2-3	CAISGRALKVDTQYF	TGTGCCATCTCAGGCAGGGCCCTAAAGGTGGATACGCAGTATTTT
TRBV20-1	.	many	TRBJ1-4	CSATPGAGTNEKLFF	TGCAGTGCGACACCGGGTGCGGGAACTAATGAAAAACTGTTTTTT
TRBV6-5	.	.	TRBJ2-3	CASSYAPTDTQYF	TGTGCCAGCAGTTACGCCCCCACAGATACGCAGTATTTT
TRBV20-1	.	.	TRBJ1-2	CSLLALLRGNYGYTF	TGCAGTTTATTGGCGCTTCTCCGAGGGAACTATGGCTACACCTTC
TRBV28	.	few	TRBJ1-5	CASRIMSNQPQHF	TGTGCCAGCAGGATTATGAGCAATCAGCCCCAGCATTTT
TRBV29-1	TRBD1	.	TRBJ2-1	CSVDTGGNEQFF	TGCAGCGTTGATACAGGGGGGAATGAGCAGTTCTTC
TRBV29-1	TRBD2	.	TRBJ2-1	CSVEDRWGGEQFF	TGCAGCGTTGAAGATCGGTGGGGGGGAGAGCAGTTCTTC
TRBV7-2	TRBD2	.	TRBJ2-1	CASSLGGTSVTEQFF	TGTGCCAGCAGCTTGGGGGGGACTAGCGTAACTGAGCAGTTCTTC
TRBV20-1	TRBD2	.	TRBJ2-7	CSAPPPGLAGGSSYEQYF	TGCAGTGCCCCACCCCCGGGACTAGCGGGGGGAAGCTCCTACGAGCAGTACTTC
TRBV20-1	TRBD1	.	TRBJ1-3	CSASGDRDYTIYF	TGCAGTGCTAGCGGTGACAGGGATTACACCATATATTTT
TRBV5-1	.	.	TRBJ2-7	CASSLRGVASYEQYF	TGCGCCAGCAGCCTAAGGGGAGTTGCGTCCTACGAGCAGTACTTC
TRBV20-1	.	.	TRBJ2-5	CSAAQSGETQYF	TGCAGTGCTGCTCAGAGTGGGGAGACCCAGTACTTC
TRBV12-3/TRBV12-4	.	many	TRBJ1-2	CASQFSQGYGYTF	TGTGCCAGCCAATTTTCACAGGGCTATGGCTACACCTTC
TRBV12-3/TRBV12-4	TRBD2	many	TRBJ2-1	CASSHLAGATSSYNEQFF	TGTGCCAGCAGTCACTTAGCGGGAGCAACCTCGTCCTACAATGAGCAGTTCTTC
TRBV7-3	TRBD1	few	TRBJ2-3	CASSFKGQGGDTQYF	TGTGCCAGCAGCTTCAAGGGACAGGGGGGGGATACGCAGTATTTT
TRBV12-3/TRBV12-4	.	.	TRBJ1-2	CASSFTGHGYTF	TGTGCCAGCAGTTTCACGGGGCATGGCTACACCTTC